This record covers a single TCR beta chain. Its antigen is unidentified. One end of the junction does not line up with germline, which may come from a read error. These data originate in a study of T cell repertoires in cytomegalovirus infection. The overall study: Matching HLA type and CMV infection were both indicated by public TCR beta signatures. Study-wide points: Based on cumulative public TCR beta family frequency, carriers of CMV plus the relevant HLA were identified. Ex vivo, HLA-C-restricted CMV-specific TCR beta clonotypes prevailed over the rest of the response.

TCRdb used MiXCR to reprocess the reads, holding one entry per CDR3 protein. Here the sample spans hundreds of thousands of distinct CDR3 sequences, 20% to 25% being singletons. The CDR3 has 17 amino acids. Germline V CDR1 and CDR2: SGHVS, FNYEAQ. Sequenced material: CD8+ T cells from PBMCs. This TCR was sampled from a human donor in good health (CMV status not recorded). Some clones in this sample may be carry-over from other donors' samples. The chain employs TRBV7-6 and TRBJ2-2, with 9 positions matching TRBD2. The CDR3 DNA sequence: TGTGCCAGCAGTTCGTTTAGCGGGGGCCCTAACACCGAGGAGCTGTTTTTT. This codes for CASSSFSGGPNTEELFF.